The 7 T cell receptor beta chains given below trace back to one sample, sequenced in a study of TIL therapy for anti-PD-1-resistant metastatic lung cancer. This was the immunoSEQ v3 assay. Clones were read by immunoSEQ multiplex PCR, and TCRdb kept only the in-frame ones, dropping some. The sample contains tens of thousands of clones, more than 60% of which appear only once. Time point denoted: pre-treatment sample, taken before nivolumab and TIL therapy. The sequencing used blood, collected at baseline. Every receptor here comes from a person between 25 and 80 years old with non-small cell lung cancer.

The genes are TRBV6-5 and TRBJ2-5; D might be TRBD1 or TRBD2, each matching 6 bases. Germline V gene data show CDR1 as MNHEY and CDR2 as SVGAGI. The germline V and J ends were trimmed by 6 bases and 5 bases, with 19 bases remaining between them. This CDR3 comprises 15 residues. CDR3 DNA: TGTGCCAGCAGCCGCTCCCGTGGGGGGCGGGAGACCCAGTACTTC. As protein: CASSRSRGGRETQYF.

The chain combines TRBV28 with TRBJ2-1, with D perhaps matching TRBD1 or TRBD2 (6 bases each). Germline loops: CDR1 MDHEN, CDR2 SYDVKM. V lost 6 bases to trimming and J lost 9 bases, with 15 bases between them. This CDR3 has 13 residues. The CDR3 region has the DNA TGTGCCAGCAGCCCTCAACAGGGACTTGAGCAGTTCTTC. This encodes CASSPQQGLEQFF.

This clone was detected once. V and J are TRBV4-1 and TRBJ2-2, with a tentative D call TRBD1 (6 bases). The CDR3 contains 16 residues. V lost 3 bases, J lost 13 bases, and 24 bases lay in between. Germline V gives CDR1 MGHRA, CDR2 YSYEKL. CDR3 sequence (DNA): TGCGCCAGCAGCCAGACCCTTTTTATTGGGGGCGAAGGGCTGTTTTTT. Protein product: CASSQTLFIGGEGLFF.

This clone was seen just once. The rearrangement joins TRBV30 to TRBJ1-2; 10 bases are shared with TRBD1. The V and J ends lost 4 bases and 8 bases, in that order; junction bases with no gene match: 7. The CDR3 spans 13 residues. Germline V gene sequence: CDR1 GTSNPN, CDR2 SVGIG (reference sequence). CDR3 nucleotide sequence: TGTGCCTGGAACGCCGACAGGGGGCGAGGCTACACCTTC. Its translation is CAWNADRGRGYTF.

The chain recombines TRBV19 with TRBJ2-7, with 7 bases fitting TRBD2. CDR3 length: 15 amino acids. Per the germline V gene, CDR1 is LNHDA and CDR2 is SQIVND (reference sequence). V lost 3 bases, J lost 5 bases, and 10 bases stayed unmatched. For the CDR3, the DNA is TGTGCCAGTAGTATTTTGGCGGGAGCGGCAGACGAGCAGTACTTC. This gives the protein CASSILAGAADEQYF.

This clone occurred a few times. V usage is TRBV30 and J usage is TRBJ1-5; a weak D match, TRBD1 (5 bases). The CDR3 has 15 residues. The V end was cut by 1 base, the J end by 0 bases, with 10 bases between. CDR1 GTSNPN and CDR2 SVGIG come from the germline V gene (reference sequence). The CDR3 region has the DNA TGTGCCTGGAGTGACGGAGGGGTTAGCAATCAGCCCCAGCATTTT. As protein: CAWSDGGVSNQPQHF.

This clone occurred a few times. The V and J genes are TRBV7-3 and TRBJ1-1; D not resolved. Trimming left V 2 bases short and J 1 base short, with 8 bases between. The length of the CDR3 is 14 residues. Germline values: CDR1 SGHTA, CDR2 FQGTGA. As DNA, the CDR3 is TGTGCCAGCAGCTTACTCGGAGGGAACACTGAAGCTTTCTTT. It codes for CASSLLGGNTEAFF.